This T cell receptor (beta chain) appears in the sequencing data of a study of blood T cell repertoires in COVID-19. V lost 2 bases to trimming and J lost 4 bases, with 9 bases between them. This CDR3 is 14 amino acids long. Germline V gene data show CDR1 as SNHLY and CDR2 as FYNNEI. In Seattle, patients joined the study during active infection and were tracked longitudinally. Repertoires were generated with immunoSEQ multiplex PCR, while TCRdb's copy carries only in-frame clones and drops some. This table has roughly 150,000 clones, approximately 87% appearing once. Sequenced sample: peripheral blood. The clonotype comes from a woman in her 70s with COVID-19, enrolled during active disease. This chain uses TRBV2 with TRBJ1-5; a weak D match, TRBD1 (5 bases). DNA of the CDR3: TGTGCCAGCAGTGAATTACAGGCAAATCAGCCCCAGCATTTT. It translates to CASSELQANQPQHF.